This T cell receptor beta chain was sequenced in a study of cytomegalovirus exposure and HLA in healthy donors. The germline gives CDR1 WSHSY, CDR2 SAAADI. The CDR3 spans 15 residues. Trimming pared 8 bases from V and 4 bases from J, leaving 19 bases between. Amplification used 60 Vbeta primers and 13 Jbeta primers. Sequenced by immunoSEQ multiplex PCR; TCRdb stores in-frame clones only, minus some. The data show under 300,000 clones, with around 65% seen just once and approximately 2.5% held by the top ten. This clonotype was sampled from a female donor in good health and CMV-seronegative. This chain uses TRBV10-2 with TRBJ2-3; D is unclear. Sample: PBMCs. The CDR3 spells CASGSSWSTADTQYF. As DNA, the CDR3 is TGCGCCAGCGGGTCGTCATGGAGTACGGCAGATACGCAGTATTTT.